The T cell receptor (beta chain) described here comes from a study of blood T cell repertoires in COVID-19. Study in general: Specimens from acute and convalescent COVID-19 originated in the United States, Italy and Spain.

Germline V gives CDR1 MNHEY, CDR2 SVGAGI. V shed 11 bases and J shed 0 bases, with 16 bases lying between them. This CDR3 comprises 14 residues. Those enrolled in Seattle joined during active infection and were followed longitudinally afterward. Original data processing: Cell counts per sample came from amplifying reference gene primers. Profiled with immunoSEQ multiplex PCR; TCRdb holds only in-frame clones, not every one. The V and J calls and clone size are taken from that table; D and trimming were inferred from the DNA. This table has 250,000 to 350,000 clones, 86% appearing once. The sample comprised peripheral blood. The V gene is TRBV6-5, the J gene TRBJ1-2; D possibly corresponds to TRBD1 (6 bases). The sequence was obtained from a woman in her 70s with COVID-19, enrolled during active disease. CDR3 DNA: TGTGCCTCCACGGGGACACCTGCTAACTATGGCTACACCTTC. Residues: CASTGTPANYGYTF.